The subject of this entry is one T cell receptor (beta chain). Its matching antigen is unknown. Amplification used 60 Vbeta primers and 13 Jbeta primers. Data came from immunoSEQ multiplex PCR; TCRdb stores just in-frame clones and leaves some out. The sample has over 85,000 clones; around 77% are singletons. The sample is drawn from a study of cytomegalovirus exposure and HLA in healthy donors. Study background: Of the donors genotyped, 300 to 500 in all, 65% to 90% fell in the Caucasian-associated ancestry cluster.

Germline V CDR1 and CDR2: SNHLY, FYNNEI. Losses at the gene ends were 5 bases for V and 1 base for J; bases not matched to a gene: 4. This CDR3 is 14 amino acids long. General study points: Prior analysis indicated that the majority of TCR beta V segments exhibited productivity approximately 87% or approximately 30% of the time.

Despite likely unrecorded immune exposures, the donors were nominally healthy at the time of sampling. V and J are TRBV2 and TRBJ1-1, with TRBD1 matching 7 bases. The receptor was derived from a man in his forties in good health and CMV-seronegative. Input material: PBMCs. The DNA for the CDR3 is TGTGCCAGCAGTCTACGGACAGGGAACACTGAAGCTTTCTTT. As protein: CASSLRTGNTEAFF.